Described below is a single T cell receptor (beta chain) sequence and its context. Per the original data handling: Nucleated cell number was recorded as an estimate derived from reference gene primer amplification. Generated by immunoSEQ multiplex PCR, the TCRdb table keeps only in-frame clones and is missing some. From that table come the V and J calls and clone size; the DNA was used to work out D and trimming. The sample includes approximately 50,000 clones, around 87% seen only once; the top ten take around 6.5%. This specimen comes from a study of blood T cell repertoires in COVID-19. Study at large: Samples taken during acute and convalescent COVID-19 were collected in the United States, Italy and Spain. The analysed material was cDNA or gDNA that came from T cells, B-cell-depleted T cells, or PBMCs.

Germline V CDR1 and CDR2: GTSNPN, SVGIG (reference sequence). This CDR3 contains 14 residues. J was trimmed by 0 bases and V by 6 bases; bases with no gene match: 4. The material sequenced was peripheral blood. The TCR originated in a man aged 45 to 65 with active COVID-19. This chain links TRBV30 with TRBJ2-2; 7 positions agree with TRBD2. CDR3 bases: TGTGCCTGTCAGGGAGGGGCGAACACCGGGGAGCTGTTTTTT. It yields the protein CACQGGANTGELFF.